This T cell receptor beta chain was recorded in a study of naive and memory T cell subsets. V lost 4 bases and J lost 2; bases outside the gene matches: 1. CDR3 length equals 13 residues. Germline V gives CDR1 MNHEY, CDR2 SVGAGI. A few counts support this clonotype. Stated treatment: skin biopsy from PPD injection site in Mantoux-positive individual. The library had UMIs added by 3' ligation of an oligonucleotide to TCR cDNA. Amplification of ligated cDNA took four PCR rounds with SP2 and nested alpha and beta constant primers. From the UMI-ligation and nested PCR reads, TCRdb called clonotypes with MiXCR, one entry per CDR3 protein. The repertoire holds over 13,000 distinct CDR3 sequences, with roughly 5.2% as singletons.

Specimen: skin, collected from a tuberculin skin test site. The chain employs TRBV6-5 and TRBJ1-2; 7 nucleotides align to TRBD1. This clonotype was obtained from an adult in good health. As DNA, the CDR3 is TGTGCCAGCAGTTCGACAGGGAACTATGGCTACACCTTC. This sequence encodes CASSSTGNYGYTF.